One TCR beta chain is described in this entry. What it recognizes is unknown. The ends were cut back, 7 bases at V and 4 bases at J, with 15 bases in the middle. There are 14 residues in the CDR3. Prepared TCR beta cDNA libraries contained unique molecular identifiers. With roughly 1 to 11 million T cells as the source, approximately 450,000 cDNA molecules resulted. TCRdb independently ran MiXCR on the PCR reads; one entry per CDR3 protein. This table holds about 430,000 distinct CDR3 sequences, less than 40% found once. The data originate from a study of post-analysis software for immune sequencing data. General study points: When patients were compared with controls, about 5 TRBV segments were more frequent, TRBV5-6, TRBV5-1 and TRBV20-1 among them. Strong co-clustering by F measure was evident for samples that had been prepared in the same batch. When compared against controls, multiple sclerosis patients showed significantly lower normalized Chao1 diversity.

The sample was blood. V is TRBV12-3 or TRBV12-4 and J is TRBJ2-3, with D perhaps matching TRBD2 (6 bases). This clonotype was sampled from a girl aged 2-10 years with multiple sclerosis. In nucleotides, the CDR3 is TGTGCCAGCAACCCGACGGGGGAACCAGATACGCAGTATTTT. Protein sequence: CASNPTGEPDTQYF.